Each of the 14 T cell receptor beta chains below was sequenced from the same sample in a study of follicular helper T cells after annual influenza vaccination (dated by TCRdb to 2016 to 2017). The time point label, as the study defines it: 2014-2015 season, 7 days after vaccination. Receptor libraries were prepared by the immunoSEQ multiplex PCR assay. Held by TCRdb, this immuneACCESS table contains in-frame sequences only and omits some clones. Under half of the omission traces to an unresolved V gene where checked; the cause of the rest is unknown. The table for this sample lists 12,000 to 15,000 clones; 70% to 85% of them were counted only once. The top ten constitute roughly 1.3% of the sample. Here the sequenced sample was CXCR5+ CD38- circulating T follicular helper cells from blood, taken 7 days after influenza vaccination. Interpreted using the paper, the cell subset or site label stands for: circulating Tfh, non-naive CD4+CXCR5+PD-1+ (ICOS+CD38+ or ICOS-CD38-). These receptor sequences come from an adult who received the influenza vaccine.

This rearrangement joins TRBV19 to TRBJ1-4; possibly TRBD1 for D (6 bases). Trimming shortened V by 10 bases and J by 7 bases, and 13 bases separated the two germline ends. Germline assignment: CDR1 LNHDA and CDR2 SQIVND (reference sequence). CDR3 length: 12 residues. CDR3 amino acids: CATMDRIEKLFF. CDR3 nucleotides: TGTGCCACTATGGACAGAATTGAAAAACTGTTTTTT.

The chain joins TRBV6-1 to TRBJ1-1; D gene unclear. The CDR3 totals 17 residues. The V end was cut by 3 bases, the J end by 1 base, with 18 bases between. Germline V gene sequence: CDR1 MNHNS, CDR2 SASEGT. The CDR3 loop reads CASSDGRRARGNTEAFF. DNA for the CDR3: TGTGCCAGCAGTGATGGGAGACGCGCGCGTGGGAACACTGAAGCTTTCTTT.

This chain joins TRBV6-1 and TRBJ1-5; D gene unclear. The CDR3 sequence is 15 residues long. V dropped 7 bases and J dropped 0 bases, with 13 bases sitting between them. From germline, CDR1 is MNHNS and CDR2 SASEGT. DNA of the CDR3: TGTGCCAGCACTGGTCAGGCCTATAGCAATCAGCCCCAGCATTTT. Its translation: CASTGQAYSNQPQHF.

The genes are TRBV5-6 and TRBJ2-7, with 7 bases aligning to TRBD1. The junction had 10 bases not matched to a gene; V was cut back by 4 bases and J by 3 bases. Germline-derived CDR1 and CDR2 are SGHDT and YYEEEE. This CDR3 is 15 amino acids long. The CDR3 region is CASSRQGVWIYEQYF. The CDR3 DNA reads as TGTGCCAGCAGCCGGCAGGGGGTGTGGATCTACGAGCAGTACTTC.

The rearrangement uses TRBV4-1 and TRBJ2-1, with TRBD2 matching over 9 bases. CDR3 length: 15 residues. V shed 4 bases and J 7 bases; nucleotides not matched to a gene: 8. From germline, CDR1 is MGHRA and CDR2 YSYEKL. The CDR3: CASSPISGGGNEQFF. CDR3 coding DNA: TGCGCCAGCAGCCCAATTAGCGGGGGAGGGAATGAGCAGTTCTTC.

This clone was seen once. The chain uses TRBV6-5 and TRBJ1-5; TRBD1 matches 10 bases. Trimming removed 6 bases from V and 4 bases from J; junction bases left unmatched: 6. The germline V gene encodes CDR1 MNHEY and CDR2 SVGAGI. This CDR3 region has 15 residues. This CDR3 reads CASSIGQGGNQPQHF. Written as DNA, the CDR3 is TGTGCCAGCAGCATAGGACAGGGGGGAAATCAGCCCCAGCATTTT.

This sequence joins TRBV15 and TRBJ2-7; 9 nucleotides agree with TRBD2. The CDR3 extends over 15 amino acids. V shed 1 base, J shed 0 bases, and the junction held 1 base outside the gene matches. Per the germline V gene, CDR1 is LNHNV and CDR2 is YYDKDF (reference sequence). The CDR3 protein is CATSRVLAGSYEQYF. CDR3 nucleotide sequence: TGTGCCACCAGCAGAGTACTAGCGGGCTCCTACGAGCAGTACTTC.

The rearrangement uses TRBV2 and TRBJ2-7, with 9 bases matching TRBD2. CDR3 length: 12 amino acids. The germline gives CDR1 SNHLY, CDR2 FYNNEI. V was clipped by 6 bases and J by 4 bases; unmatched bases: 1. The CDR3 reads CASRSGGYEQYF. DNA for the CDR3: TGTGCCAGCAGGAGCGGGGGGTACGAGCAGTACTTC.

The chain carries TRBV29-1 and TRBJ1-4, with 7 nucleotides matching TRBD1. V shed 1 base and J 3 bases; nucleotides not matched to a gene: 8. Germline loops: CDR1 SQVTM, CDR2 ANQGSEA. The CDR3 consists of 16 residues. This CDR3 reads CSVEGHRGQANEKLFF. The CDR3 region has the DNA TGCAGCGTTGAAGGGCACAGGGGCCAGGCTAATGAAAAACTGTTTTTT.

The chain combines TRBV7-2 with TRBJ2-1; possible D gene TRBD1, 5 bases. Deletions cut 4 bases from V and 7 bases from J, with 11 bases between. Germline V lookup: CDR1 SGHTA, CDR2 FQGNSA. The CDR3 is 13 residues long. CDR3 residues: CASSSTDRNEQFF. The DNA of the CDR3 is TGTGCCAGCAGCTCGACCGACAGAAATGAGCAGTTCTTC.

In its sample, this clone was seen a few times. The chain carries TRBV6-1 and TRBJ1-6, with a weak D call TRBD1 (6 bases). The germline V gene encodes CDR1 MNHNS and CDR2 SASEGT. This CDR3 comprises 15 residues. The ends were cut back, 2 bases at V and 9 bases at J, with 14 bases in the middle. The CDR3 region has the DNA TGTGCCAGCAGTGAAACAGGGAAAGCGGTTTCACCCCTCCACTTT. It specifies CASSETGKAVSPLHF.

This clone has only a few counts. The chain is built from TRBV14 and TRBJ2-1; 8 bases fit TRBD2. The CDR3 contains 13 residues. The V and J ends lost 3 bases and 9 bases, in that order; junction bases with no gene match: 4. Per germline, CDR1 SGHDN and CDR2 FVKESK. In DNA form, the CDR3 reads TGTGCCAGCAGCCAGGGACTAGTGTCTGAGCAGTTCTTC. It is translated as CASSQGLVSEQFF.

The chain couples TRBV6-1 to TRBJ2-7; D perhaps matches TRBD1 (5 bases). V was cut by 7 bases and J by 3 bases, with 16 bases left in between. CDR1 is MNHNS and CDR2 is SASEGT in the germline V gene. This CDR3 has 14 residues. The CDR3 nucleotides read TGTGCCAGCACCCTCGACGAAGGGGTCTACGAGCAGTACTTC. Translating gives CASTLDEGVYEQYF.

The chain couples TRBV6-5 to TRBJ2-4; D may be TRBD1 (6 bases). CDR3 length: 15 residues. Trimming pared 6 bases from V and 6 bases from J, leaving 18 bases between. The germline CDR1 and CDR2 sequences are MNHEY and SVGAGI. The CDR3 protein is CASRKRPQGGNIQYF. The CDR3 DNA is TGTGCCAGCAGAAAAAGGCCACAGGGCGGAAACATTCAGTACTTC.